Presented here are 20 T cell receptor beta chains from one specimen sequenced in a study of neurological immune-mediated disorders. TCRdb used MiXCR to reprocess the 5' RACE reads, holding one entry per CDR3 protein. The sample contains about 66,000 distinct CDR3 sequences, less than 5.5% of which appear only once. Material: PBMCs. Receptor source: a man aged 30 to 45 with multiple sclerosis.

This rearrangement joins TRBV12-3 or TRBV12-4 to TRBJ2-3, with D hard to call. V was cut by 8 bases and J by 1 base, with 7 bases left in between. This CDR3 is 12 amino acids long. The DNA of the CDR3 is TGTGCCAGCGGAAAGGGCACAGATACGCAGTATTTT. This codes for CASGKGTDTQYF.

At least ten counts were recorded for this clonotype. V and J are TRBV27 and TRBJ2-7, with D maybe TRBD1 (6 bases). V lost 3 bases to trimming and J lost 3 bases, with 18 bases between them. This CDR3 has 16 residues. Germline assignment: CDR1 MNHEY and CDR2 SMNVEV (reference sequence). The CDR3 DNA reads as TGTGCCAGCAGTTTCGTGGGCCAGGGGAATTACTACGAGCAGTACTTC. This gives the protein CASSFVGQGNYYEQYF.

This clonotype was picked up many times. The V gene is TRBV20-1, the J gene TRBJ2-5, with 7 bases that match TRBD1. The ends lost 1 base at V and 0 bases at J; junction bases unmatched: 8. The germline gives CDR1 DFQATT, CDR2 SNEGSKA (reference sequence). CDR3 size: 16 residues. The CDR3 nucleotides are TGCAGTGCTAGAGCCGGGACAGCATCGTACCAAGAGACCCAGTACTTC. Encoded protein: CSARAGTASYQETQYF.

At least ten counts were recorded for this clonotype. This chain joins TRBV25-1 and TRBJ1-1; no reliable D call. The CDR3 totals 13 residues. CDR1 is MGHDK, CDR2 SYGVNS, per germline. V was shortened by 1 base and J by 1 base, with 4 bases between the two germline ends. As DNA, the CDR3 is TGTGCCAGCAGTGAATTGGGGAACACTGAAGCTTTCTTT. It specifies CASSELGNTEAFF.

A note on this clonotype: With a much larger clone just one base away, this may be a read error. The CDR3 does not close with the conserved phenylalanine or tryptophan, likely indicating a read error. The V and J genes are TRBV20-1 and TRBJ2-1, with 8 bases lining up with TRBD2. This CDR3 contains 14 residues. CDR1 is DFQATT and CDR2 is SNEGSKA in the germline V gene (reference sequence). Trimming removed 6 bases from V and 5 bases from J; junction bases left unmatched: 9. CDR3 sequence reads: CSARHGGADNEQFY. For the CDR3, the DNA is TGCAGTGCCAGGCACGGGGGGGCCGACAATGAGCAGTTCTAC.

This clonotype came up many times. The chain recombines TRBV3-1 with TRBJ1-4; unclear D gene. CDR1 LGHDT and CDR2 YNNKEL come from the germline V gene (reference sequence). The V and J ends lost 1 base and 0 bases respectively, with 9 bases between them. This CDR3 contains 16 residues. Here the CDR3 reads CASSQGLEATNEKLFF. CDR3 nucleotide sequence: TGTGCCAGCAGCCAAGGACTAGAAGCAACTAATGAAAAACTGTTTTTT.

A note on this clonotype: Relative to the germline gene, one junction end is altered; a read error may explain this. The chain carries TRBV20-1 and TRBJ1-6; no clear D gene. The CDR3 sequence is 16 residues long. The germline V gene encodes CDR1 DFQATT and CDR2 SNEGSKA (reference sequence). The CDR3 DNA is TGCAGTGCTAGAGATTCGCCGGGCTCCTATAATTCACCCCTCAACTTT. Its protein is CSARDSPGSYNSPLNF.

This clonotype appeared many times. At one end the junction does not follow the germline gene, possibly because of a read error. This chain connects TRBV29-1 to TRBJ1-6, with no clear D. The CDR3 sequence is 13 residues long. Germline V gene data show CDR1 as SQVTM and CDR2 as ANQGSEA. The DNA of the CDR3 is TGCAGCGTTGGGACCGCTAATAACTCACCCCTCCACTTT. It codes for CSVGTANNSPLHF.

This clonotype was detected ten times or more. The chain is built from TRBV5-1 and TRBJ1-1, with D hard to call. Germline V gene lookup returns CDR1 SGHRS and CDR2 YFSETQ. V was trimmed by 0 bases and J by 1 base, leaving 7 bases between them. There are 14 residues in the CDR3. CDR3 region: CASSLVAGNTEAFF. CDR3 coding DNA: TGCGCCAGCAGCTTGGTCGCAGGGAACACTGAAGCTTTCTTT.

This clonotype appeared a few times. This chain connects TRBV7-3 to TRBJ2-1, with TRBD1 matching over 9 bases. Germline V gives CDR1 SGHTA, CDR2 FQGTGA. V shed 4 bases and J 10 bases; nucleotides not matched to a gene: 11. The CDR3 has 15 amino acids. The CDR3 bases are TGTGCCAGCAGCTCCGGACAGGGGAATGCAGGCGAGCAGTTCTTC. Translating it yields CASSSGQGNAGEQFF.

This clonotype was recorded many times. This sequence joins TRBV10-3 and TRBJ2-7; D might be TRBD1 (6 bases). With 6 bases removed from V and 4 bases from J, the gap between germline ends came to 10 bases. Germline-derived CDR1 and CDR2 are ENHRY and SYGVKD. The CDR3 is 12 amino acids. CDR3 amino acids: CAIRDRGYEQYF. In DNA form, the CDR3 reads TGTGCCATCAGGGACAGAGGATACGAGCAGTACTTC.

This clonotype was recorded many times. The rearrangement links TRBV4-1 to TRBJ1-2, with D unclear. Between the trimmed V and J ends, which lost 2 bases and 4 bases, there was a span of 11 bases. The CDR3 has 14 residues. Germline V gives CDR1 MGHRA, CDR2 YSYEKL. The chain's CDR3 is CASSQMSRGYGYTF. The CDR3 region has the DNA TGCGCCAGCAGCCAAATGAGCCGGGGCTATGGCTACACCTTC.

This clonotype was counted many times. The chain couples TRBV20-1 to TRBJ2-7; D tentatively reads TRBD1 or TRBD2 (5 bases each). V shed 1 base and J shed 3 bases, with 31 bases lying between them. Germline CDR1 is DFQATT and CDR2 is SNEGSKA (reference sequence). This CDR3 is 20 amino acids long. In nucleotides, the CDR3 is TGCAGTGCTAGAGCCGCTACCGGGACGGTATATACCGACGAGATCTACGAGCAGTACTTC. Translation: CSARAATGTVYTDEIYEQYF.

Ten or more counts support this clonotype. The CDR3 loop reads CASSLKGGLQPQHF. CDR3 DNA: TGTGCCAGCAGCTTAAAGGGGGGGCTTCAGCCCCAGCATTTT. The rearrangement uses TRBV12-3 or TRBV12-4 and TRBJ1-5; D possibly corresponds to TRBD1 (6 bases). This CDR3 contains 14 residues. V gave up 6 bases and J gave up 6 bases, with 15 bases separating them.

This clonotype is categorized as medium-sized (0.01 to 0.1%). The chain joins TRBV3-1 to TRBJ2-1; no reliable D call. This CDR3 is 13 amino acids long. Deletions cut 0 bases from V and 9 bases from J, with 9 bases between. CDR1 is LGHDT and CDR2 is YNNKEL in the germline V gene (reference sequence). For the CDR3, the DNA is TGTGCCAGCAGCCAAGATCGTCGCAGTGAGCAGTTCTTC. As protein: CASSQDRRSEQFF.

In its sample, this clonotype was seen a few times. V and J are TRBV5-6 and TRBJ2-2; D is possibly TRBD1 (5 bases). The CDR3 contains 13 residues. The ends were cut back, 3 bases at V and 5 bases at J, with 8 bases in the middle. The V gene's germline CDR1 is SGHDT and CDR2 YYEEEE. CDR3 sequence reads: CASSSRTTGELFF. The CDR3 nucleotides are TGTGCCAGCAGCTCAAGGACAACCGGGGAGCTGTTTTTT.

In this sample, this clonotype turned up many times. The J gene is TRBJ1-6, the V gene TRBV10-3; D not resolved. Germline CDR1 is ENHRY and CDR2 is SYGVKD. The CDR3 loop spans 14 amino acids. V shed 4 bases and J shed 6 bases, with 10 bases lying between them. DNA for the CDR3: TGTGCCATCAGTGTGGCCTCTTCTAATTCACCCCTCCACTTT. Its protein product is CAISVASSNSPLHF.

This clonotype was seen at least ten times. The chain has TRBV5-1 and TRBJ1-6, with 7 bases lining up with TRBD1. V lost 3 bases and J lost 9; bases outside the gene matches: 9. CDR3 size: 15 residues. Germline assignment: CDR1 SGHRS and CDR2 YFSETQ. The CDR3 DNA reads as TGCGCCAGCAGCTCCTCCGACAGGGTCGGTTCACCCCTCCACTTT. This sequence encodes CASSSSDRVGSPLHF.

This clonotype was seen many times. V and J are TRBV7-9 and TRBJ1-1, with D tentatively TRBD1 (6 bases). V was clipped by 6 bases and J by 5 bases, with 13 bases between them. The germline V gene has CDR1 SEHNR and CDR2 FQNEAQ (reference sequence). This CDR3 is built from 13 residues. This chain's CDR3 is CASSGQGSTEAFF. The DNA of the CDR3 is TGTGCCAGCAGTGGGCAGGGGAGTACTGAAGCTTTCTTT.

In this sample, this clonotype turned up many times. V is TRBV4-1 and J is TRBJ2-1, with D possibly matching TRBD2 (6 bases). With 1 base removed from V and 7 bases from J, the gap between germline ends came to 8 bases. Germline assignment: CDR1 MGHRA and CDR2 YSYEKL. CDR3 length: 13 amino acids. The CDR3 here is CASSQARENEQFF. Here the CDR3 DNA reads TGCGCCAGCAGCCAAGCTCGGGAGAATGAGCAGTTCTTC.